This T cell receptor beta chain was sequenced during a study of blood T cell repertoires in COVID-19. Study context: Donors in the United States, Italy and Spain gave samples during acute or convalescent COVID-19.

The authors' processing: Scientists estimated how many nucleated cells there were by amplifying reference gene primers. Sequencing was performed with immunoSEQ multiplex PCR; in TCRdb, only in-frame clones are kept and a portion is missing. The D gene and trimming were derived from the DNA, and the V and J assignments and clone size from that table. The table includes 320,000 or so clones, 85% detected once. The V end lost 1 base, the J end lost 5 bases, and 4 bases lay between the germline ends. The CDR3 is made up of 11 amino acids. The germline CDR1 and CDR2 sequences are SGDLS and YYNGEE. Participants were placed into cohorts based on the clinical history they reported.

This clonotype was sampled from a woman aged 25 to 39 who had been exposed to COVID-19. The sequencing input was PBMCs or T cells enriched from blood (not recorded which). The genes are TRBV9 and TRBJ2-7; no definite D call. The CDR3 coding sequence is TGTGCCAGCAGCGTATCTAACGAGCAGTACTTC. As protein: CASSVSNEQYF.